This TCR beta chain originates from a study of cytomegalovirus exposure and HLA in healthy donors. The PCR made use of 60 Vbeta and 13 Jbeta primers. TCRdb's table, derived via immunoSEQ multiplex PCR, lists solely in-frame clones and lacks some. The data contain about 270,000 clones, around 65% of them singletons. The V segment lost 5 bases and the J segment 4 bases; nucleotides outside the gene matches: 7. The CDR3 is 15 amino acids. Germline V gene lookup returns CDR1 MNHEY and CDR2 SMNVEV (reference sequence). Broader study findings: Relative to equally common others, HLA-associated TCR beta chains showed greater clonal expansion in a later analysis.

A note on this clone: Its target is not known.

The sample was PBMCs. This receptor was taken from a female donor in good health and CMV-seronegative. The rearrangement links TRBV27 to TRBJ1-4, with 7 bases that match TRBD1. CDR3 in amino acids: CASSRAGTVNEKLFF. In DNA form, the CDR3 reads TGTGCCAGCAGTAGAGCAGGGACAGTTAATGAAAAACTGTTTTTT.